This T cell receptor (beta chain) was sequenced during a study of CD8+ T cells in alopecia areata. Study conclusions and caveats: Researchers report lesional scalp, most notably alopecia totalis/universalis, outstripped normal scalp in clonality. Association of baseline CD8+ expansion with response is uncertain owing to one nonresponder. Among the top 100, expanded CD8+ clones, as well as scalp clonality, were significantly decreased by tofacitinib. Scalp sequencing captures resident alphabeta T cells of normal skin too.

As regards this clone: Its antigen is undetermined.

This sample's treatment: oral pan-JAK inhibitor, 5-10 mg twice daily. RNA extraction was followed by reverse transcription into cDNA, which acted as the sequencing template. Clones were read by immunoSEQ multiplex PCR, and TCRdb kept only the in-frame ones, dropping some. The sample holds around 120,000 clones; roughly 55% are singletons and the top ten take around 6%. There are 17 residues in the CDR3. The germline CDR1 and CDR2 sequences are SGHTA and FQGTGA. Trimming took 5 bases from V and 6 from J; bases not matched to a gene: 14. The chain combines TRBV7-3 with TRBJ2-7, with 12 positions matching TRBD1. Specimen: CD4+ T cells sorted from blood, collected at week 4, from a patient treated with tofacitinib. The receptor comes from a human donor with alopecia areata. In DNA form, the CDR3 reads TGTGCCAGCAGCCTACATCCTCCCGGGACAGGGGGCGGCGAGCAGTACTTC. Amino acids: CASSLHPPGTGGGEQYF.